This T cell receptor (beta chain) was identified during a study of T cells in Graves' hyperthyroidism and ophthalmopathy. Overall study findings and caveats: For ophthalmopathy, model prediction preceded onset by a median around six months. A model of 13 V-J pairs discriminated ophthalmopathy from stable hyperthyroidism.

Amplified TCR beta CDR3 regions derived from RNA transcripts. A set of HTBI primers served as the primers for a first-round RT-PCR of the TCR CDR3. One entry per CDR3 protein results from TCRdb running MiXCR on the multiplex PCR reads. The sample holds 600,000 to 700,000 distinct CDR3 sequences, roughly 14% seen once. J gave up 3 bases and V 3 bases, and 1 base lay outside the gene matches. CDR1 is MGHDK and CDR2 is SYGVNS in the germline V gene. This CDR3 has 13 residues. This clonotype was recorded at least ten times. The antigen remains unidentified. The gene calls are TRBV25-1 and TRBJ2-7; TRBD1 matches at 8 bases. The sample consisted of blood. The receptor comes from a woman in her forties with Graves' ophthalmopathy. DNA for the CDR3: TGTGCCAGCAGTGACGGACAGGGCTACGAGCAGTACTTC. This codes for CASSDGQGYEQYF.